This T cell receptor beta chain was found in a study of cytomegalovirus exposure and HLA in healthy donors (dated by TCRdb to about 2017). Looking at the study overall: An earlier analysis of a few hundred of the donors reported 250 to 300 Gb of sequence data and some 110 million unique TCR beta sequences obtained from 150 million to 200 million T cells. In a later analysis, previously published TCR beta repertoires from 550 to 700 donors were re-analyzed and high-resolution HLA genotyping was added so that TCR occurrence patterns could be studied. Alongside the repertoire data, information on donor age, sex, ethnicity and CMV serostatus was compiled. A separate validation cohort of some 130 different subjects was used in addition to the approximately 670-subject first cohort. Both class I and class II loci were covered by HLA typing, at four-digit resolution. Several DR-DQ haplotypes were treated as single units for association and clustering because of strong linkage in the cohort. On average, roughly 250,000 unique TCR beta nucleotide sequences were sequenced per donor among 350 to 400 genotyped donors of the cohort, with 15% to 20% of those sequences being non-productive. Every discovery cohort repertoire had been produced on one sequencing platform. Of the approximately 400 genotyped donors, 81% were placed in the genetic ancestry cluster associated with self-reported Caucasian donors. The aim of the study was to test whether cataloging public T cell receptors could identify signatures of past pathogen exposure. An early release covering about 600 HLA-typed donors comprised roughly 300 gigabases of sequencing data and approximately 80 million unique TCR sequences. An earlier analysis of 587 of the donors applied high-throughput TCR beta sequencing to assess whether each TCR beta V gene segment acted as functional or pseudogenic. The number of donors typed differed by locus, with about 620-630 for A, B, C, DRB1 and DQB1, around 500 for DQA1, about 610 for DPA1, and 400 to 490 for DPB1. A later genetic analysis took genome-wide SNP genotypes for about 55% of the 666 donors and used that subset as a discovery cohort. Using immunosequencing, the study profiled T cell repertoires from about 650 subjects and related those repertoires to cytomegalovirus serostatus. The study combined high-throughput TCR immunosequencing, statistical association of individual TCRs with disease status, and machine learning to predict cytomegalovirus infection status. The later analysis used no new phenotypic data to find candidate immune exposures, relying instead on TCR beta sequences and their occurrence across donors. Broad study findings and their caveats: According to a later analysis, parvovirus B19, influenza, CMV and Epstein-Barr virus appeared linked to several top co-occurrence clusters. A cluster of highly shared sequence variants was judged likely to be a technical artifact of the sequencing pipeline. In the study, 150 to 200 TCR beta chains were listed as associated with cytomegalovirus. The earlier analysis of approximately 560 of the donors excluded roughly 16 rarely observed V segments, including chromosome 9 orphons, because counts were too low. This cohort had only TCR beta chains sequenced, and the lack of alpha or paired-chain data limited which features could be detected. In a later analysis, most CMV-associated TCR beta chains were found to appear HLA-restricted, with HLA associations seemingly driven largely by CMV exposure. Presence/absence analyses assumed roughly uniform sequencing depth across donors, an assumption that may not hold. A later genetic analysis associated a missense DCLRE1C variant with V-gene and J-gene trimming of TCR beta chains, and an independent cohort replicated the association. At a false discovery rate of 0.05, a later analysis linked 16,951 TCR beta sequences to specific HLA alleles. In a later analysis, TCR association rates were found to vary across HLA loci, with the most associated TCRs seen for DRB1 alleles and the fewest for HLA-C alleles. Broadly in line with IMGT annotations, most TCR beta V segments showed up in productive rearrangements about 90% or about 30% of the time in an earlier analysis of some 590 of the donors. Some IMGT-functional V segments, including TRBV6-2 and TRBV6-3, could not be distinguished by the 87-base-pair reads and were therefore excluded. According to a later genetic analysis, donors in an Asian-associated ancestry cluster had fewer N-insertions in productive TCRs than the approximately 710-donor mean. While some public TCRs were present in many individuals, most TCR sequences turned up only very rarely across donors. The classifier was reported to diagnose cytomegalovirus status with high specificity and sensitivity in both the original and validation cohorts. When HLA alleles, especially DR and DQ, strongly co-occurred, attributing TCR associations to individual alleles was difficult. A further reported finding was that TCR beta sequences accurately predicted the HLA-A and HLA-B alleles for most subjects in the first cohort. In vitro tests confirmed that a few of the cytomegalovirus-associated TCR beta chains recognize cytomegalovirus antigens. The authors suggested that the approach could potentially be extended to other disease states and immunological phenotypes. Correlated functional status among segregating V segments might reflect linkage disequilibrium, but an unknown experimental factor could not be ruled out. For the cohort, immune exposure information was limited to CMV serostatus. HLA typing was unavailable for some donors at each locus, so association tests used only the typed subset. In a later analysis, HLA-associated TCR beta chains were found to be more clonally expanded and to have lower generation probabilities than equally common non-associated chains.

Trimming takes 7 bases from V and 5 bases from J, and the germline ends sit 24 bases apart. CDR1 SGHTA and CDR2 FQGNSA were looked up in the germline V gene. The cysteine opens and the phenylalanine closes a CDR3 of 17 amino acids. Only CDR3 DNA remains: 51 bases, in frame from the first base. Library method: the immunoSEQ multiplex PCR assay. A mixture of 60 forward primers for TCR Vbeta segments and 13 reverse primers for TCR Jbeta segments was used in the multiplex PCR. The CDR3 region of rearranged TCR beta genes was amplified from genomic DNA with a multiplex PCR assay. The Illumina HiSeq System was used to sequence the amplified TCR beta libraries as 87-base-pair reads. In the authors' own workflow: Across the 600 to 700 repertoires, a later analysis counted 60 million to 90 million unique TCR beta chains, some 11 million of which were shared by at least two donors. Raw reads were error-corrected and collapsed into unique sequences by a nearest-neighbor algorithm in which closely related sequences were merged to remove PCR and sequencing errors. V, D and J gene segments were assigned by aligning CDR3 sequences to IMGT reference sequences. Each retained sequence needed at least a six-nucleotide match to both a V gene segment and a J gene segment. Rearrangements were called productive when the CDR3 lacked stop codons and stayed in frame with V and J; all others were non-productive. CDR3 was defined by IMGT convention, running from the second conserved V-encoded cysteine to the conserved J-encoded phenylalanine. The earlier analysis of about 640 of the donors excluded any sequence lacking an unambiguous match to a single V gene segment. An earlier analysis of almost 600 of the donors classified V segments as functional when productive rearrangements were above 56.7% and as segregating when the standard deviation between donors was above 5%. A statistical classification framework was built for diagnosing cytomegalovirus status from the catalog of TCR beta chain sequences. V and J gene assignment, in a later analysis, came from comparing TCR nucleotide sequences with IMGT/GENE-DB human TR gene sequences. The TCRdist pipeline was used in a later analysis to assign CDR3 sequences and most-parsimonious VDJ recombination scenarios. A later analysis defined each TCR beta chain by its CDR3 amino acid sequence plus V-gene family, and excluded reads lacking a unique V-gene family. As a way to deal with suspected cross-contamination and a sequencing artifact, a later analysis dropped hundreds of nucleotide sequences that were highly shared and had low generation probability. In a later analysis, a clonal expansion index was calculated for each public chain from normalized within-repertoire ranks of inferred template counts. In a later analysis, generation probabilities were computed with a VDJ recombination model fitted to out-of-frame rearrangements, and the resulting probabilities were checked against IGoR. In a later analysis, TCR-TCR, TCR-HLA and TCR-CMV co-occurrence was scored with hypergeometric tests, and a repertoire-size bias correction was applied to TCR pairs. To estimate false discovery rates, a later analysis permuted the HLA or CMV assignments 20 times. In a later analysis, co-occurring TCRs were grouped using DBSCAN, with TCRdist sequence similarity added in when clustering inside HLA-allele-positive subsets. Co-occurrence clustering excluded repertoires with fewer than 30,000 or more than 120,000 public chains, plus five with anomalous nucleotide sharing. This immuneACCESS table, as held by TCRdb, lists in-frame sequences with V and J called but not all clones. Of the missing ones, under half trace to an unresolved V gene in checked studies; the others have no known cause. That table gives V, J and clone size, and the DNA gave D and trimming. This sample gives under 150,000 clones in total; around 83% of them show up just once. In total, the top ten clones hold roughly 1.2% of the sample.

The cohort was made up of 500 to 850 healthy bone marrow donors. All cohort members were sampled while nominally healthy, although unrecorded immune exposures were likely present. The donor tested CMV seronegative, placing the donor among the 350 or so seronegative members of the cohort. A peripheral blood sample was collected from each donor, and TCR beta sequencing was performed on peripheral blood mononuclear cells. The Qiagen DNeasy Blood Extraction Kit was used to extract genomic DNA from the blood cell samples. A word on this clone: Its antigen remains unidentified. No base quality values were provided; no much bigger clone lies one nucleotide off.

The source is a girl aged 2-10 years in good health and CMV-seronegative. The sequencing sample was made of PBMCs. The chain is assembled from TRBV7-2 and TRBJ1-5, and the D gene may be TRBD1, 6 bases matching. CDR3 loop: CASTQRGSGMGDQPQHF. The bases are TGTGCCAGCACTCAAAGGGGGTCTGGTATGGGAGATCAGCCCCAGCATTTT.